Below, one TCR beta chain is given with its context. Its target is not known. This sample was taken from a study of T-cell reconstitution after alpha-beta-depleted transplantation in children. Unique molecular identifiers tagged the TCRbeta library. TCRdb reprocessed the PCR reads with MiXCR, giving one entry per CDR3 protein. The sample lists approximately 500,000 distinct CDR3 sequences, approximately 30% occurring once. Findings and limits, study-wide: Surviving recipient T cells and thymic progenitors accounted for the high day-60 TCRbeta diversity observed in some patients. By about two months after transplant, alpha-beta T cells reportedly arose from several hundred graft clones that had expanded. T-cell counts and diversity at one year following transplant were attributed mainly to newly produced T cells.

Trimming cost V 5 bases and J 3 bases, with 19 bases left between them. The germline CDR1 and CDR2 sequences are SGHAT and FQDESV (reference sequence). The CDR3 length is 16 residues. The chain uses TRBV11-1 and TRBJ1-1; TRBD1 is a possible D gene (5 bases). Sample: PBMCs, taken before TCRalphabeta/CD19-depleted stem cell transplant. This TCR was recovered from a boy under two years old with Wiskott-Aldrich syndrome, due to receive a stem cell transplant. The CDR3 region has the DNA TGTGCCAGCAGCCTAACCGGGGCGACCGAGGACACTGAAGCTTTCTTT. This translates into CASSLTGATEDTEAFF.